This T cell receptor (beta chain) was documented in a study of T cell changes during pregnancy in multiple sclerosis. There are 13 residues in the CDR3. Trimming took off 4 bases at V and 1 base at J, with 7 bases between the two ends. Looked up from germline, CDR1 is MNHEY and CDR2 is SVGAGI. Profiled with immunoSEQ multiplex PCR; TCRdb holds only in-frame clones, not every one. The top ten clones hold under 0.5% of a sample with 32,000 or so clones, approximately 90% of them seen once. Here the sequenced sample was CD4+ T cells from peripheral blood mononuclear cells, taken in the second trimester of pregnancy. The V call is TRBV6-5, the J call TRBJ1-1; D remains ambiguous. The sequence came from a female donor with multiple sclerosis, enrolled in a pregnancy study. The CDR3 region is CASSSQQNTEAFF. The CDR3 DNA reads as TGTGCCAGCAGTTCCCAACAGAACACTGAAGCTTTCTTT.